Listed below are T cell receptor beta chains from one sample, sequenced in a study of T-cell reconstitution after alpha-beta-depleted transplantation in children. TCRdb used MiXCR to reprocess the PCR reads, holding one entry per CDR3 protein. The table lists 230,000 or so distinct CDR3 sequences, approximately 9.7% of them singletons. This sample comprised PBMCs from the stem cell graft donor, obtained from the stem cell graft. The source is a human donor who donated a stem cell graft to a child with SCID. Each CDR3 is given with its conserved first and last residue. Each record gives: J gene, D gene, clone size, V gene, CDR3 protein, CDR3 DNA. D genes are given only for firm matches. Only some rows state a clone size, as once, few, many or a class for expanded clones.

>TRBJ1-1|TRBD1|few|TRBV3-1
CASSSGGLTEAFF
TGTGCCAGCAGCTCAGGGGGCCTAACTGAAGCTTTCTTT
>TRBJ1-1|NA|many|TRBV9
CASSVEGDVRAHTEAFF
TGTGCCAGCAGCGTAGAGGGGGACGTTAGGGCACACACTGAAGCTTTCTTT
>TRBJ1-5|NA|NA|TRBV2
CASRLYSNQPQHF
TGTGCCAGCCGGCTGTATAGCAATCAGCCCCAGCATTTT
>TRBJ2-7|NA|once|TRBV4-1
CASSQDPPRTIGAGLVYEQYF
TGCGCCAGCAGCCAAGATCCGCCGCGGACTATCGGGGCAGGTTTGGTCTACGAGCAGTACTTC
>TRBJ1-2|TRBD1|many|TRBV5-1
CASSWTGTEDGYTF
TGCGCCAGCAGCTGGACCGGGACAGAAGATGGCTACACCTTC
>TRBJ1-3|NA|many|TRBV12-3/TRBV12-4
CASMAGNTIYF
TGTGCCAGCATGGCTGGAAACACCATATATTTT
>TRBJ1-5|TRBD1|NA|TRBV18
CASSPEGTGPGRSQPQHF
TGTGCCAGCTCACCAGAGGGGACAGGCCCTGGGAGATCCCAGCCCCAGCATTTT
>TRBJ2-7|NA|many|TRBV7-8
CASSLGRNSYEQYF
TGTGCCAGCAGCTTGGGGCGGAACTCCTACGAGCAGTACTTC
>TRBJ2-7|NA|many|TRBV7-6
CASSPITDGPPEQYF
TGTGCCAGCAGCCCCATCACAGACGGGCCCCCCGAGCAGTACTTC
>TRBJ1-1|TRBD1|many|TRBV18
CASSPRQGGNTEAFF
TGTGCCAGCTCACCTCGACAGGGGGGGAACACTGAAGCTTTCTTT
>TRBJ2-7|NA|many|TRBV6-1
CASSRALGWDPAYEQYF
TGTGCCAGCAGCCGCGCGTTAGGCTGGGACCCCGCCTACGAGCAGTACTTC
>TRBJ2-7|TRBD1|many|TRBV29-1
CSGSTGYSEQYF
TGCAGCGGATCGACAGGGTACTCCGAGCAGTACTTC
>TRBJ2-1|TRBD2|many|TRBV7-9
CASSFNLAGSNEQFF
TGTGCCAGCAGCTTTAATCTAGCGGGAAGCAATGAGCAGTTCTTC
>TRBJ2-3|NA|once|TRBV27
CASSWQGPDTQYF
TGTGCCAGCAGTTGGCAGGGTCCCGATACGCAGTATTTT
>TRBJ2-1|NA|many|TRBV6-1
CASSRRGPVHYNEQFF
TGTGCCAGCAGTCGACGGGGCCCCGTCCACTACAATGAGCAGTTCTTC
>TRBJ1-1|NA|NA|TRBV29-1
CSVEIRTEAFF
TGCAGCGTTGAGATCCGCACTGAAGCTTTCTTT
>TRBJ2-1|TRBD2|many|TRBV5-4
CASSPPGTSSGEQFF
TGTGCCAGCAGCCCGCCGGGGACTAGCTCTGGTGAGCAGTTCTTC
>TRBJ2-2|TRBD1|NA|TRBV12-3/TRBV12-4
CASCLNLGAGQGGTGELFF
TGTGCCAGCTGTTTAAACTTGGGGGCGGGACAGGGGGGGACCGGGGAGCTGTTTTTT
>TRBJ2-1|TRBD2|many|TRBV9
CASSPSVAGDTEQFF
TGTGCCAGCAGCCCCTCGGTAGCGGGGGATACTGAGCAGTTCTTC
>TRBJ2-1|TRBD1|NA|TRBV20-1
CSVWGQGAGNEQFF
TGCAGTGTCTGGGGACAGGGGGCGGGGAATGAGCAGTTCTTC
>TRBJ2-2|NA|NA|TRBV7-2
CASSSRTLNTGELFF
TGTGCCAGCAGCTCTAGGACCCTGAACACCGGGGAGCTGTTTTTT
>TRBJ2-5|TRBD2|many|TRBV5-6
CASSLLAFAGGQETQYF
TGTGCCAGCAGCCTATTGGCCTTTGCGGGGGGGCAGGAGACCCAGTACTTC
>TRBJ1-4|NA|many|TRBV4-1
CASSQVPGEPNEKLFF
TGCGCCAGCAGCCAAGTCCCAGGCGAACCTAATGAAAAACTGTTTTTT
>TRBJ2-7|NA|many|TRBV20-1
CSARDWPRGTSGEQYF
TGCAGTGCTAGAGATTGGCCACGGGGCACGTCGGGGGAGCAGTACTTC
>TRBJ1-5|NA|many|TRBV20-1
CGSDVGARGNQPQHF
TGCGGATCTGATGTGGGTGCGAGGGGGAATCAGCCCCAGCATTTT
>TRBJ2-1|NA|many|TRBV2
CASSGPSSYSENVPISYNEQFF
TGTGCCAGCAGTGGGCCGTCCTCTTATAGTGAAAACGTCCCAATTTCGTACAATGAGCAGTTCTTC
>TRBJ1-1|NA|many|TRBV12-3/TRBV12-4
CASTPNRVNTEAFF
TGTGCCAGCACTCCCAACAGGGTCAACACTGAAGCTTTCTTT
>TRBJ2-5|TRBD2|many|TRBV7-3
CASSTGGVQETQYF
TGTGCCAGCAGTACCGGGGGGGTCCAAGAGACCCAGTACTTC
>TRBJ2-3|NA|few|TRBV12-5
CASAQLASTDTQYF
TGTGCTAGTGCCCAACTTGCTAGCACAGATACGCAGTATTTT
>TRBJ1-2|NA|many|TRBV2
CASSGQSVGYTF
TGTGCCAGCAGTGGACAGTCCGTTGGCTACACCTTC
>TRBJ1-2|TRBD1|many|TRBV27
CATGGQNYGYTF
TGTGCCACTGGGGGACAGAACTATGGCTACACCTTC
>TRBJ2-7|NA|many|TRBV5-1
CASSPVSGRSYEQYF
TGCGCCAGCAGCCCCGTTTCCGGCAGGTCATACGAGCAGTACTTC
>TRBJ2-2|NA|NA|TRBV18
CASPPGGGPDTGELFF
TGTGCCAGCCCTCCTGGCGGGGGCCCGGACACCGGGGAGCTGTTTTTT
>TRBJ2-2|NA|many|TRBV27
CASKRGGAGTGELFF
TGTGCCAGCAAAAGAGGTGGGGCAGGCACCGGGGAGCTGTTTTTT
>TRBJ2-3|NA|many|TRBV7-3
CASSSIAGTDTQYF
TGTGCCAGCAGCTCCATAGCGGGCACAGATACGCAGTATTTT
>TRBJ2-3|NA|many|TRBV20-1
CSARGSTDTQYF
TGCAGTGCTAGAGGAAGCACAGATACGCAGTATTTT
>TRBJ2-3|TRBD1|many|TRBV28
CASSQQGALTDTQYF
TGTGCCAGCAGTCAACAGGGGGCGCTCACAGATACGCAGTATTTT